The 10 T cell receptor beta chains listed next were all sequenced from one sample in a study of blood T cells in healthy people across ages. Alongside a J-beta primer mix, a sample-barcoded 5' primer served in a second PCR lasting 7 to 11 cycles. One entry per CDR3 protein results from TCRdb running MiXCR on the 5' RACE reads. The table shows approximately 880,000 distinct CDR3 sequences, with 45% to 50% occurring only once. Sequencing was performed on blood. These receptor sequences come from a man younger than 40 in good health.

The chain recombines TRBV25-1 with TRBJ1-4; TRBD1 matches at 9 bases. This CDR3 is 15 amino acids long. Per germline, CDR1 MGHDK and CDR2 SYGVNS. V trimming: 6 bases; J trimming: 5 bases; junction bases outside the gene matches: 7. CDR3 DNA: TGTGCCAGCAGAGCCGGGACAGGGACGAATGAAAAACTGTTTTTT. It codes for CASRAGTGTNEKLFF.

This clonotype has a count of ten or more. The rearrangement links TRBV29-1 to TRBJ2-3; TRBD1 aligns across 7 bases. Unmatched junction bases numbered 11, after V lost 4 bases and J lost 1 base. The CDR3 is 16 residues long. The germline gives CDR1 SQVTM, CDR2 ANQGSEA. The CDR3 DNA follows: TGCAGCGTTGGGTCTTTGGACAGGAGACGCACAGATACGCAGTATTTT. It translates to CSVGSLDRRRTDTQYF.

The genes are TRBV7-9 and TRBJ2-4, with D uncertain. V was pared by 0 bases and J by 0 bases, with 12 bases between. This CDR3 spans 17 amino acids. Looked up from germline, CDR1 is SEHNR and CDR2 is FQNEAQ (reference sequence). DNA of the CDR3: TGTGCCAGCAGCTTAGCGATATCCCTACTAGCCAAAAACATTCAGTACTTC. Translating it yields CASSLAISLLAKNIQYF.

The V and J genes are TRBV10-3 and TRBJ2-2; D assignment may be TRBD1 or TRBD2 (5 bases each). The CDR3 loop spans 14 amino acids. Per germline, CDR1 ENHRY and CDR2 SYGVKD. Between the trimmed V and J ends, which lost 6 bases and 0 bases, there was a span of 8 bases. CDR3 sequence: CAIRRDANTGELFF. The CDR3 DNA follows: TGTGCCATCAGACGGGACGCGAACACCGGGGAGCTGTTTTTT.

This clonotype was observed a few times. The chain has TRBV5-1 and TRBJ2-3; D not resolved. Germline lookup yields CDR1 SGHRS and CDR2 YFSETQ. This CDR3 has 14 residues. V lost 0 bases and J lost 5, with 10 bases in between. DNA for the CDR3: TGCGCCAGCAGCTTGGTGGCGTTGGGAGATACGCAGTATTTT. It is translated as CASSLVALGDTQYF.

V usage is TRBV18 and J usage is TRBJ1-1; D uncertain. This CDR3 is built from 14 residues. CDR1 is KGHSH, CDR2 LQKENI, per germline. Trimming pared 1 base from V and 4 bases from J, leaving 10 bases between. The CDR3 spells CASSPLETSTEAFF. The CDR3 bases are TGTGCCAGCTCACCACTCGAGACGTCCACTGAAGCTTTCTTT.

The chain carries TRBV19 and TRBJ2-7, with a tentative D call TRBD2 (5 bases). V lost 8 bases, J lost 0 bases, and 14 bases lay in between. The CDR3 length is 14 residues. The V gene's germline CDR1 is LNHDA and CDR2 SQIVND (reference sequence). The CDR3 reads CASAPGLISYEQYF. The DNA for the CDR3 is TGTGCCAGTGCCCCTGGACTGATCTCCTACGAGCAGTACTTC.

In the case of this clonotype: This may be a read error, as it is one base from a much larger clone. The DNA of the CDR3 is TGTGCCAGCGGTGAAGGTTTCTCCTACAATGAGCAGTTCTTC. Translating it yields CASGEGFSYNEQFF. V usage is TRBV6-1 and J usage is TRBJ2-1, with D uncertain. Germline CDR1 reads MNHNS; CDR2 reads SASEGT. CDR3 length: 14 residues.

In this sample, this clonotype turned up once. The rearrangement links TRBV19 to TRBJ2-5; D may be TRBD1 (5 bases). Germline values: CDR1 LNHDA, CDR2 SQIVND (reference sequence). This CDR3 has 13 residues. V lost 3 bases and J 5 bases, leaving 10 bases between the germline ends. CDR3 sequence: CASSMGRRETQYF. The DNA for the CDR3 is TGTGCCAGTAGTATGGGGCGGCGGGAGACCCAGTACTTC.

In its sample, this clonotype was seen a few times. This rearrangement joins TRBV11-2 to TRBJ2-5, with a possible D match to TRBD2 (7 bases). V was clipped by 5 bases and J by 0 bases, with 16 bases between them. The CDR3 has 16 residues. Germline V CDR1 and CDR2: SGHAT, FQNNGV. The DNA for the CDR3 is TGTGCCAGCAGCCTCCTGGGGGGGGGCAACCAAGAGACCCAGTACTTC. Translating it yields CASSLLGGGNQETQYF.